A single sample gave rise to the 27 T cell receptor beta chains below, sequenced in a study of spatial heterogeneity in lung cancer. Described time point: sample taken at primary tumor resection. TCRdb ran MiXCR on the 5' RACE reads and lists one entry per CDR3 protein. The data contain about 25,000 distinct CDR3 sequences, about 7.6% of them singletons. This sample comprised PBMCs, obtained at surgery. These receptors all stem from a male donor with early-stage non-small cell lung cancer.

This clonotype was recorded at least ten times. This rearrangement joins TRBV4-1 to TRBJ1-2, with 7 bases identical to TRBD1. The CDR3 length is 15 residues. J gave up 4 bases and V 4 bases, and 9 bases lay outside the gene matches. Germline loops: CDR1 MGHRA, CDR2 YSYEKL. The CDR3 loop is CASSPTGAGGYGYTF. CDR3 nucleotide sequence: TGCGCCAGCAGCCCAACGGGGGCAGGGGGCTATGGCTACACCTTC.

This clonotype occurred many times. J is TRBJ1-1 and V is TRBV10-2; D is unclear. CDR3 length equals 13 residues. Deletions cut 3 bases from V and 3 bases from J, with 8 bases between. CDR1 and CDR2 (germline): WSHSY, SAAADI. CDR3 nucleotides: TGCGCCAGCAGTGACCCCATAGACACTGAAGCTTTCTTT. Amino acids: CASSDPIDTEAFF.

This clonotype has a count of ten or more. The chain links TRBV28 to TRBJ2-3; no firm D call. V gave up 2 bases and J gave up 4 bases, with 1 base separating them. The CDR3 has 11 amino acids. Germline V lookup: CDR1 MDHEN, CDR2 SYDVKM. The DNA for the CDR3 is TGTGCCAGCAGTTTACCAGATACGCAGTATTTT. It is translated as CASSLPDTQYF.

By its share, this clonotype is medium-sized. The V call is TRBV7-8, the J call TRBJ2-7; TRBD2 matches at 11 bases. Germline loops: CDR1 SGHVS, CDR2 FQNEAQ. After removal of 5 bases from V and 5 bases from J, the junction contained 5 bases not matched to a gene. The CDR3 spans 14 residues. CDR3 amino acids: CASSLLGLADEQYF. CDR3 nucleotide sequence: TGTGCCAGCAGCCTGCTGGGACTAGCGGACGAGCAGTACTTC.

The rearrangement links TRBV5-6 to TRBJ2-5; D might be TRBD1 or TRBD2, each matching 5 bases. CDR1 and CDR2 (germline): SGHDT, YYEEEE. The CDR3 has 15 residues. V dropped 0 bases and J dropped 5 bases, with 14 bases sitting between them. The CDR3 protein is CASSLGPGRGETQYF. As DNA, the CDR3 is TGTGCCAGCAGCTTGGGACCGGGGCGTGGGGAGACCCAGTACTTC.

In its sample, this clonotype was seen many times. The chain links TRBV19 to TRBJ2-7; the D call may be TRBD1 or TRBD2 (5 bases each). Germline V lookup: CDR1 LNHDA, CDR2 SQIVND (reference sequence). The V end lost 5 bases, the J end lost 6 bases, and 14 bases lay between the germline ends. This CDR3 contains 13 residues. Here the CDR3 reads CASSPGPRVEQYF. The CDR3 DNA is TGTGCCAGTAGTCCGGGACCGCGCGTCGAGCAGTACTTC.

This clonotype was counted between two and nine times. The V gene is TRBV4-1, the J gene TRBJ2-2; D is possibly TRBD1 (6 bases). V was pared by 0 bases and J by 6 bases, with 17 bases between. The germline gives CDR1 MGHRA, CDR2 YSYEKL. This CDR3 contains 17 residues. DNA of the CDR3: TGCGCCAGCAGCCAAGAGGTCTTCCTCGAGGGGGCCGGGGAGCTGTTTTTT. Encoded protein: CASSQEVFLEGAGELFF.

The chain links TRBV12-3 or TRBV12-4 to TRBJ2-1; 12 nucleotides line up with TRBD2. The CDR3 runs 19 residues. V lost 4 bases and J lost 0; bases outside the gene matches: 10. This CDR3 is CASSSPGLAGISSYNEQFF. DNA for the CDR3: TGTGCCAGCAGTTCGCCGGGACTAGCGGGCATTAGCTCCTACAATGAGCAGTTCTTC.

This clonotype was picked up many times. The CDR3 protein is CASTWTEFYNEQFF. Written as DNA, the CDR3 is TGTGCCAGCACATGGACTGAGTTCTACAATGAGCAGTTCTTC. The chain couples TRBV28 to TRBJ2-1; weak D call: TRBD2 (5 bases). Trimming left V 7 bases short and J 3 bases short, with 13 bases between. The length of the CDR3 is 14 residues. CDR1 and CDR2 from the germline V gene are MDHEN and SYDVKM.

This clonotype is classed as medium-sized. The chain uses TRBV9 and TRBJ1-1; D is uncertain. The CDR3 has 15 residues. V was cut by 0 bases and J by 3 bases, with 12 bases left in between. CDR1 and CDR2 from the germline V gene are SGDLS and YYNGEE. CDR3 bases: TGTGCCAGCAGCGTAGCCGGCAGGCCCCACACTGAAGCTTTCTTT. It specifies CASSVAGRPHTEAFF.

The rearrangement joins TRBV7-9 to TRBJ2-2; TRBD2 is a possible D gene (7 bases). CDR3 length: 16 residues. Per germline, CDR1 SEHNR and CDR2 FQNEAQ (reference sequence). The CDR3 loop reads CVGQMRAGANTGELFF. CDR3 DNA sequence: TGTGTCGGACAAATGAGGGCGGGGGCCAACACCGGGGAGCTGTTTTTT.

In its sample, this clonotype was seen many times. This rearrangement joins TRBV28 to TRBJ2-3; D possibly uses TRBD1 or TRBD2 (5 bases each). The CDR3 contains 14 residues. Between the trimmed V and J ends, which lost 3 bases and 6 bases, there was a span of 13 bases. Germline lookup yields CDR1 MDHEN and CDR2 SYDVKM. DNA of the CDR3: TGTGCCAGCAGTTTGCGAGGGGATCTGGATACGCAGTATTTT. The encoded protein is CASSLRGDLDTQYF.

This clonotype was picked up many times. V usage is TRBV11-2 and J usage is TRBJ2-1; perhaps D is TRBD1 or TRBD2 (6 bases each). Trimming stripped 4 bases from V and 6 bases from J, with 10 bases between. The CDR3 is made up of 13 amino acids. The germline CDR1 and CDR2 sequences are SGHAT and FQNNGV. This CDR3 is CASSSWGANEQFF. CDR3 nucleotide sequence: TGTGCCAGCAGCTCTTGGGGGGCCAATGAGCAGTTCTTC.

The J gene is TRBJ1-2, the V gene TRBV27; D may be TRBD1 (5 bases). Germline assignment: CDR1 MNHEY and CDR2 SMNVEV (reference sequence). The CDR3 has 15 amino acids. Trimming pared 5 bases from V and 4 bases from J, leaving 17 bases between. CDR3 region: CASSPFPDSSYGYTF. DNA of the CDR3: TGTGCCAGCAGTCCTTTCCCCGACAGCAGCTATGGCTACACCTTC.

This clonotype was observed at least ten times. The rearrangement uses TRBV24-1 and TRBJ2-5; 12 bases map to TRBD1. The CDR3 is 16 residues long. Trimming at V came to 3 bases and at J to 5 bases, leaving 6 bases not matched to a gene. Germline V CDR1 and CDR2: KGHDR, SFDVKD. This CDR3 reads CATSDIGTGGTETQYF. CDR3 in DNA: TGTGCCACCAGTGATATAGGGACAGGGGGCACGGAGACCCAGTACTTC.

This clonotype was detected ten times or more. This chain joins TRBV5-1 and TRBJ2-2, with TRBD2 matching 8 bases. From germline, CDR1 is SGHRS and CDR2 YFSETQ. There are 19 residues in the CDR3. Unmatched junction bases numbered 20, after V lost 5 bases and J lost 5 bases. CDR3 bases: TGCGCCAGCAGGCGTGAGGCGGGAGGAGTCCATCCAGCTACCGGGGAGCTGTTTTTT. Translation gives CASRREAGGVHPATGELFF.

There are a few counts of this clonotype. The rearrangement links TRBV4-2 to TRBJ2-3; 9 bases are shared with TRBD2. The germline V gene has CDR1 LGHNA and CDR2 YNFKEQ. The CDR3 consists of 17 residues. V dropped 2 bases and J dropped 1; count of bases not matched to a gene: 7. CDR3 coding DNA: TGTGCCAGCAGCCAACGACTAGCGGACCTCCGCACAGATACGCAGTATTTT. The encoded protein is CASSQRLADLRTDTQYF.

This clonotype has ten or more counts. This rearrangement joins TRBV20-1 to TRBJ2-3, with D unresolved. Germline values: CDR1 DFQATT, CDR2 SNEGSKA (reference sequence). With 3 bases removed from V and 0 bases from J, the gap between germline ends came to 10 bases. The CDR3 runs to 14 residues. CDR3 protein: CSARPLWSTDTQYF. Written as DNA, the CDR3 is TGCAGTGCTAGGCCGCTTTGGAGCACAGATACGCAGTATTTT.

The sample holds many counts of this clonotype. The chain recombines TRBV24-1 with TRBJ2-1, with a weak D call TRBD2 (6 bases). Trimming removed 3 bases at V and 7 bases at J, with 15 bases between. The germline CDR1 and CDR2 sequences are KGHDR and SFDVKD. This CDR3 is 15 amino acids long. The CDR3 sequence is CATSDPASGPNEQFF. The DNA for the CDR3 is TGTGCCACCAGTGATCCCGCCAGCGGGCCTAATGAGCAGTTCTTC.

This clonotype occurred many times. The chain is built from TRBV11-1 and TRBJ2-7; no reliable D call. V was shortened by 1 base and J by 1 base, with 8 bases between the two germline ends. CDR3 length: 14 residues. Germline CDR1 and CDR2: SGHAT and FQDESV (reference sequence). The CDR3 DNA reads TGTGCCAGCAGCTTAGGGGCCCCTTCCTACGAGCAGTACTTC. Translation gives CASSLGAPSYEQYF. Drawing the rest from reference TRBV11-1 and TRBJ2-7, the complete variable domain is EAEVAQSPRYKITEKSQAVAFWCDPISGHATLYWYRQILGQGPELLVQFQDESVVDDSQLPKDRFSAERLKGVDSTLKIQPAELGDSAMYLCASSLGAPSYEQYFGPGTRLTVT.

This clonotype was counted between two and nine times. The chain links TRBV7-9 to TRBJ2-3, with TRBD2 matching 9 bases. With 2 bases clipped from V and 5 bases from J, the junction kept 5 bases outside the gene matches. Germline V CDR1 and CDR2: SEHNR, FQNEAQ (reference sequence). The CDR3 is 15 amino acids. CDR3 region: CASSLSGGRGDTQYF. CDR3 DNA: TGTGCCAGCAGCTTAAGCGGGGGGAGAGGAGATACGCAGTATTTT.

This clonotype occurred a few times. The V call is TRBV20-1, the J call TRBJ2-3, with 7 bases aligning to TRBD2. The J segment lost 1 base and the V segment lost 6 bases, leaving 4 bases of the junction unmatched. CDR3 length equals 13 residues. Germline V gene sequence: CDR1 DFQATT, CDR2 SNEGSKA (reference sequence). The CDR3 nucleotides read TGCAGTGCGAGAAGCGGGGGCACAGATACGCAGTATTTT. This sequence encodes CSARSGGTDTQYF.

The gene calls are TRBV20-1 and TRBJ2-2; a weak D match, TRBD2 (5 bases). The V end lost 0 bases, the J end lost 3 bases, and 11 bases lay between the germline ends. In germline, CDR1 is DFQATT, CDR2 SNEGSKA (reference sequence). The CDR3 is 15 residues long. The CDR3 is CSARDLAADTGELFF. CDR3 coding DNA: TGCAGTGCTAGAGATTTGGCAGCGGACACCGGGGAGCTGTTTTTT.

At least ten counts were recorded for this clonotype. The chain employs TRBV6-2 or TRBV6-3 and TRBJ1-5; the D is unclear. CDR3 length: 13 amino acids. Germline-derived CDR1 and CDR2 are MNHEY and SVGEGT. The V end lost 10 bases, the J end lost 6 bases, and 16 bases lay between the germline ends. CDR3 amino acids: CATTRGVGQPQHF. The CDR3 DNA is TGTGCCACCACTCGCGGGGTCGGTCAGCCCCAGCATTTT.

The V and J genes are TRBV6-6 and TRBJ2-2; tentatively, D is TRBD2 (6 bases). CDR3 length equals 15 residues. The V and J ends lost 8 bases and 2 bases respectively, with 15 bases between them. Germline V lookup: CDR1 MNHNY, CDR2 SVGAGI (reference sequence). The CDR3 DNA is TGTGCCAGCCTGGTGGGGGGTATAAACACCGGGGAGCTGTTTTTT. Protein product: CASLVGGINTGELFF.

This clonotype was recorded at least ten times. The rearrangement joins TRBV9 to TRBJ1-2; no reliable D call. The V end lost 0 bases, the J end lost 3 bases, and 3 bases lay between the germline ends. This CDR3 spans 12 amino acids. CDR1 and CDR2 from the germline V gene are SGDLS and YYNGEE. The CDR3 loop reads CASSVDYYGYTF. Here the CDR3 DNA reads TGTGCCAGCAGCGTAGACTACTATGGCTACACCTTC.

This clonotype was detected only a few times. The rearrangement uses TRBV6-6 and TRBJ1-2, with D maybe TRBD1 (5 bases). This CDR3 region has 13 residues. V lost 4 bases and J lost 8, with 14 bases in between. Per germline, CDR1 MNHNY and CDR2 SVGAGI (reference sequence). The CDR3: CASSFGRAEGYTF. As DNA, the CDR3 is TGTGCCAGCAGTTTTGGCAGGGCGGAGGGCTACACCTTC.